This is a list of T cell receptor beta chains from one sample in a study of graft-versus-host responses after intestinal transplantation. Clones were sequenced by immunoSEQ multiplex PCR, and TCRdb holds only the in-frame ones, with some missing. The sample consists of about 14,000 clones, about four fifths of them appearing once. Sequenced here: PBMCs, sampled after intestinal transplantation. The receptors come from a human patient who received an intestinal transplant, so some T cells may come from the graft donor. The CDR3 runs from the conserved cysteine through the conserved F or W. Fields, in order: clone size, V gene, J gene, D gene, CDR3 DNA, CDR3 protein. The D gene is left open where the match is weak. Clone size is stated in some rows and not others, as once, few, many or a class when expanded.

clone_size: .
v_call: TRBV12-2
j_call: TRBJ2-7
d_call: .
cdr3_nt: TGTGCAAGTCGCTTAGCGAATGGAAGGGGACAGGAATCCTACGAGCAGTACTTC
cdr3_aa: CASRLANGRGQESYEQYF

clone_size: .
v_call: TRBV9
j_call: TRBJ1-2
d_call: TRBD1
cdr3_nt: TGTGCCAGCAGCGTGGGGGCCGGACAGGGGTCAACCTATGGCTACACCTTC
cdr3_aa: CASSVGAGQGSTYGYTF

clone_size: once
v_call: TRBV7-9
j_call: TRBJ1-1
d_call: .
cdr3_nt: TGTGCCAGCCTGGCGGGGGCTGAAACTGAAGCTTTCTTT
cdr3_aa: CASLAGAETEAFF

clone_size: once
v_call: TRBV7-9
j_call: TRBJ1-2
d_call: .
cdr3_nt: TGTGCCAGCACCCCCGAGGGGCAGCGCCTTGGCTACACCTTC
cdr3_aa: CASTPEGQRLGYTF

clone_size: .
v_call: TRBV7-6
j_call: TRBJ2-1
d_call: TRBD2
cdr3_nt: TGTGCCAGCAGCTTAAAGGCGGGAGGGCCCTACAATGAGCAGTTCTTC
cdr3_aa: CASSLKAGGPYNEQFF

clone_size: once
v_call: TRBV19
j_call: TRBJ2-2
d_call: .
cdr3_nt: TGTGCCAGTAGTATATTCCTGGGAACCGGGGAGCTGTTTTTT
cdr3_aa: CASSIFLGTGELFF

clone_size: .
v_call: TRBV27
j_call: TRBJ2-7
d_call: .
cdr3_nt: TGTGCCAGCAGTTTATTCGGTTCGAGCCGATCCGAGCAGTACTTC
cdr3_aa: CASSLFGSSRSEQYF

clone_size: .
v_call: TRBV30
j_call: TRBJ2-6
d_call: .
cdr3_nt: TGTGCCTGGAGTGTTACTGGGGCCAACGTCCTGACTTTC
cdr3_aa: CAWSVTGANVLTF

clone_size: .
v_call: TRBV6-5
j_call: TRBJ2-7
d_call: .
cdr3_nt: TGTGCCAGCAGTTTGGGGACTGGTTCCGAGCAGTACTTC
cdr3_aa: CASSLGTGSEQYF

clone_size: .
v_call: TRBV5-1
j_call: TRBJ2-7
d_call: TRBD1
cdr3_nt: TGCGCCAGCAGCTTGTTTGGACAGGGCTCCTACGAGCAGTACTTC
cdr3_aa: CASSLFGQGSYEQYF

clone_size: .
v_call: TRBV9
j_call: TRBJ2-2
d_call: .
cdr3_nt: TGTGCCAGCAGGAAAGGATCCGGGGAGCTGTTTTTT
cdr3_aa: CASRKGSGELFF

clone_size: .
v_call: TRBV13
j_call: TRBJ2-6
d_call: .
cdr3_nt: TGTGCCAGCAGCAAGGACTCTCTCGGAGTCCTGACTTTC
cdr3_aa: CASSKDSLGVLTF

clone_size: .
v_call: TRBV10-2
j_call: TRBJ2-7
d_call: TRBD2
cdr3_nt: TGCGCCAGCATGGGAGGGCCCAGCAACGAGCAGTACTTC
cdr3_aa: CASMGGPSNEQYF

clone_size: .
v_call: TRBV30
j_call: TRBJ2-3
d_call: .
cdr3_nt: TGTGCCTCCAGATTATCCGGAGGCACAGATACGCAGTATTTT
cdr3_aa: CASRLSGGTDTQYF

clone_size: once
v_call: TRBV28
j_call: TRBJ1-5
d_call: .
cdr3_nt: TGTGCCAGCAGTTTAGGTAGTGCTCAGCCCCAGCATTTT
cdr3_aa: CASSLGSAQPQHF

clone_size: .
v_call: TRBV6-5
j_call: TRBJ2-7
d_call: .
cdr3_nt: TGTGCCAGCAGTTACGAAGCCGGAGCCGTCGAGCAGTACTTC
cdr3_aa: CASSYEAGAVEQYF

clone_size: .
v_call: TRBV29-1
j_call: TRBJ2-1
d_call: .
cdr3_nt: TGCAGCGCGAAGCTCGGCACCTACAATGAGCAGTTCTTC
cdr3_aa: CSAKLGTYNEQFF

clone_size: .
v_call: TRBV6-5
j_call: TRBJ2-1
d_call: .
cdr3_nt: TGTGCCAGCAGTTACGACCCGCGGGGCAATGAGCAGTTCTTC
cdr3_aa: CASSYDPRGNEQFF

clone_size: .
v_call: TRBV9
j_call: TRBJ2-3
d_call: .
cdr3_nt: TGTGCCAGCAGCGTAGGTCTACCATCTAGCACAGATACGCAGTATTTT
cdr3_aa: CASSVGLPSSTDTQYF

clone_size: .
v_call: TRBV18
j_call: TRBJ1-4
d_call: TRBD1
cdr3_nt: TGTGCCAGCTCACCACCGCAACAGGGGGTCAGGGCAACTAATGAAAAACTGTTTTTT
cdr3_aa: CASSPPQQGVRATNEKLFF

clone_size: .
v_call: TRBV19
j_call: TRBJ1-1
d_call: .
cdr3_nt: TGTGCCAGTAGTACGGATCCGAGGGTCCCTGAAGCTTTCTTT
cdr3_aa: CASSTDPRVPEAFF

clone_size: .
v_call: TRBV7-8
j_call: TRBJ1-5
d_call: .
cdr3_nt: TGTGCCAGCAGCTGGGAAGGGGGTCGGAGCAATCAGCCCCAGCATTTT
cdr3_aa: CASSWEGGRSNQPQHF

clone_size: .
v_call: TRBV6-5
j_call: TRBJ2-7
d_call: .
cdr3_nt: TGTGCCAGCAGTTACTCCCTCGGGAGCCCCTCCTACGAGCAGTACTTC
cdr3_aa: CASSYSLGSPSYEQYF

clone_size: .
v_call: TRBV5-1
j_call: TRBJ2-7
d_call: TRBD1
cdr3_nt: TGCGCCAGCAGCTTGGGCGGGACAGGGGCCTACGAGCAGTACTTC
cdr3_aa: CASSLGGTGAYEQYF

clone_size: .
v_call: TRBV5-6
j_call: TRBJ2-5
d_call: .
cdr3_nt: TGTGCCAGCAGCTTAGTCTTGACAGAAGAGACCCAGTACTTC
cdr3_aa: CASSLVLTEETQYF

clone_size: .
v_call: TRBV5-5
j_call: TRBJ1-1
d_call: .
cdr3_nt: TGTGCCAGCAGCTTGGGTTTGAGGACGAACACTGAAGCTTTCTTT
cdr3_aa: CASSLGLRTNTEAFF

clone_size: .
v_call: TRBV5-1
j_call: TRBJ2-5
d_call: .
cdr3_nt: TGCGCCAGCAGCTTGGGACAGCCTGAAGAGACCCAGTACTTC
cdr3_aa: CASSLGQPEETQYF

clone_size: .
v_call: TRBV28
j_call: TRBJ2-3
d_call: TRBD1
cdr3_nt: TGTGCCAGCAGTTTGATTCCACAGGGGGCAGCAAGCACAGATACGCAGTATTTT
cdr3_aa: CASSLIPQGAASTDTQYF

clone_size: .
v_call: TRBV27
j_call: TRBJ2-7
d_call: TRBD1
cdr3_nt: TGTGCCAGCAGTTGGACAGGGAATACCTACGAGCAGTACTTC
cdr3_aa: CASSWTGNTYEQYF

clone_size: few
v_call: TRBV5-1
j_call: TRBJ2-1
d_call: TRBD2
cdr3_nt: TGCGCCAGCAGCTGGACTAGCGGGAGCCCCTCTTACAATGAGCAGTTCTTC
cdr3_aa: CASSWTSGSPSYNEQFF

clone_size: medium-sized
v_call: TRBV6-5
j_call: TRBJ1-4
d_call: .
cdr3_nt: TGTGCCAGCGGACAAGGGCGTGAAAAACTGTTTTTT
cdr3_aa: CASGQGREKLFF

clone_size: .
v_call: TRBV27
j_call: TRBJ2-2
d_call: TRBD1
cdr3_nt: TGTGCCACCGGGACAGGGGGGTTCACCGGGGAGCTGTTTTTT
cdr3_aa: CATGTGGFTGELFF

clone_size: few
v_call: TRBV4-1
j_call: TRBJ2-6
d_call: .
cdr3_nt: TGCGCCAGCAGCCAGACTGAGGGAAGGGCTGGGGCCAACGTCCTGACTTTC
cdr3_aa: CASSQTEGRAGANVLTF

clone_size: .
v_call: TRBV6-5
j_call: TRBJ2-1
d_call: .
cdr3_nt: TGTGCCAGCAGCCCAGGGATAAACAATGAGCAGTTCTTC
cdr3_aa: CASSPGINNEQFF

clone_size: .
v_call: TRBV6-5
j_call: TRBJ2-7
d_call: TRBD2
cdr3_nt: TGTGCCAGCAGTTCTGGGACTAGCGCGCGTTACGAGCAGTACTTC
cdr3_aa: CASSSGTSARYEQYF

clone_size: .
v_call: TRBV19
j_call: TRBJ1-2
d_call: .
cdr3_nt: TGTGCCAGTAGTATAGGGGGCGGAGGCTACACCTTC
cdr3_aa: CASSIGGGGYTF

clone_size: .
v_call: TRBV19
j_call: TRBJ2-3
d_call: .
cdr3_nt: TGTGCCAGTAGTACGCCATGGACGCAGTATTTT
cdr3_aa: CASSTPWTQYF

clone_size: .
v_call: TRBV7-2
j_call: TRBJ1-1
d_call: .
cdr3_nt: TGTGCCACTCGGGGCTGGAACACTGAAGCTTTCTTT
cdr3_aa: CATRGWNTEAFF

clone_size: .
v_call: TRBV7-2
j_call: TRBJ2-3
d_call: .
cdr3_nt: TGTGCCAGCAGCAAACTCCTTACTAGCACAGATACGCAGTATTTT
cdr3_aa: CASSKLLTSTDTQYF

clone_size: once
v_call: TRBV27
j_call: TRBJ2-5
d_call: .
cdr3_nt: TGTGCCAGCAGTCAGACGGGATTCCAAGAGACCCAGTACTTC
cdr3_aa: CASSQTGFQETQYF

clone_size: .
v_call: TRBV5-1
j_call: TRBJ2-1
d_call: .
cdr3_nt: TGCGCCAGCAGCCGTGATCAGGGAGATGAGCAGTTCTTC
cdr3_aa: CASSRDQGDEQFF

clone_size: .
v_call: TRBV19
j_call: TRBJ2-2
d_call: .
cdr3_nt: TGTGCCAGTAGTTCCCGAACGAGGGAGCTGTTTTTT
cdr3_aa: CASSSRTRELFF

clone_size: .
v_call: TRBV11-2
j_call: TRBJ2-3
d_call: .
cdr3_nt: TGTGCCAGCAGCTTTTCGCAGGGAACAGATACGCAGTATTTT
cdr3_aa: CASSFSQGTDTQYF

clone_size: .
v_call: TRBV4-1
j_call: TRBJ2-3
d_call: .
cdr3_nt: TGCGCCAGCAGCCAAGAGTGGGGTCCCACAGATACGCAGTATTTT
cdr3_aa: CASSQEWGPTDTQYF

clone_size: .
v_call: TRBV19
j_call: TRBJ2-5
d_call: .
cdr3_nt: TGTGCCAGTAGCCCCGTGTATGGGGCTCGATGGGAGACCCAGTACTTC
cdr3_aa: CASSPVYGARWETQYF

clone_size: .
v_call: TRBV5-1
j_call: TRBJ2-1
d_call: TRBD2
cdr3_nt: TGCGCCAGCAGCTCATACCTCGGCGGGACTAGCGAATACAATGAGCAGTTCTTC
cdr3_aa: CASSSYLGGTSEYNEQFF

clone_size: once
v_call: TRBV28
j_call: TRBJ1-5
d_call: .
cdr3_nt: TGTGCCAGCAGTTTCGGGGTGATCGAGGTTCAGCCCCAGCATTTT
cdr3_aa: CASSFGVIEVQPQHF